This TCR beta chain was captured in a study of blood T cell repertoires in COVID-19. At the level of the study: Acute-phase and convalescent COVID-19 samples originated in the United States, Italy and Spain. In each case, the material was cDNA or gDNA derived from T cells, B-cell-depleted T cells, or PBMCs.

Authors' analysis steps: Counts of nucleated cells, estimated from reference gene primer amplification, were obtained. Libraries were prepared by immunoSEQ multiplex PCR; TCRdb keeps only in-frame clonotypes and omits some of them. V, J and clone size derive from that table, while D and trimming were established from the DNA sequence. The sample contains 130,000 or so clones, roughly 83% of which appear only once. Trimming removed 10 bases from V and 1 base from J, with 7 bases in between. This CDR3 contains 11 residues. CDR1 is ENHRY, CDR2 SYGVKD, per germline. Specimen: PBMCs or T cells enriched from blood (not recorded which). The receptor's source is a middle-aged man who had recovered from COVID-19. This sequence joins TRBV10-3 and TRBJ1-1; D not resolved. CDR3 residues: CATRRNTEAFF. The CDR3 region has the DNA TGTGCCACGAGAAGGAACACTGAAGCTTTCTTT.